This T cell receptor beta chain was found in a study of T cell responses to AZD1222 COVID-19 vaccine. Whole-study results and caveats: Females made up more of the donors, who were largely white British, and clonal diversity may have come out too low.

Using immunoSEQ multiplex PCR, the repertoire was profiled, and TCRdb retains in-frame clones only, with some absent. This table holds about 140,000 clones, 70% to 90% found once. CDR3 length equals 11 residues. The V gene's germline CDR1 is MDHEN and CDR2 SYDVKM. The V gene lost 5 bases and the J gene lost 10 bases, with 12 bases spanning the gap. Concerning this clone: Its antigen is not identified.

The sample in question was peripheral blood, obtained 28 days after the second dose of the MenACWY control vaccine. This sequence joins TRBV28 and TRBJ2-7; tentatively, D is TRBD1 (5 bases). The sequence came from an adult who received the MenACWY meningococcal vaccine as a control. CDR3 loop: CASSDAGKQYV. DNA of the CDR3: TGTGCCAGCAGTGACGCAGGGAAACAGTACGTC.